This is a list of T cell receptor beta chains from one sample in a study of early T cells in non-severe SARS-CoV-2 infection. Using its own MiXCR run on the 5' RACE reads, TCRdb lists one record per CDR3 protein. In the table there are tens of thousands of distinct CDR3 sequences, 5.5% to 7.5% of which are singletons. Source material: whole blood. These receptors all come from an adult who was a healthcare worker with PCR-confirmed SARS-CoV-2 infection or an uninfected control (not recorded which). CDR3s include the opening cysteine and the closing phenylalanine or tryptophan. The order of the fields is clone size, D gene, V gene, J gene, CDR3 DNA, CDR3 protein. D genes are given only for firm matches. Not every row has a clone size; where given, it reads once, few, many or a size class.

many	-	TRBV11-2	TRBJ2-2	TGTGCCAGCAGCTTAGCCGGCAGCGCCACCGGGGAGCTGTTTTTT	CASSLAGSATGELFF
-	TRBD1	TRBV20-1	TRBJ2-2	TGCAGTGCCCGAGACAGGGGTTCGGGGGAGCTGTTTTTT	CSARDRGSGELFF
many	-	TRBV20-1	TRBJ1-1	TGCAGTGCTAAGGCTTGGGAGGGCACTGAAGCTTTCTTT	CSAKAWEGTEAFF
few	-	TRBV7-2	TRBJ2-7	TGTGCCAGCTCCCCGACCATGAACTCCTACGAGCAGTACTTC	CASSPTMNSYEQYF
few	TRBD2	TRBV11-2	TRBJ2-3	TGTGCCAGCAGCCCTTGGACTAGCGGTCAGAGGGGAACGCAGTATTTT	CASSPWTSGQRGTQYF
many	-	TRBV6-2/TRBV6-3	TRBJ2-3	TGTGCCAGCAGTCCGAGGACAGATACGCAGTATTTT	CASSPRTDTQYF
-	TRBD2	TRBV6-6	TRBJ2-7	TGTGCCAGCAGTAGCGGGAGGGTGTACGAGCAGTACTTC	CASSSGRVYEQYF
-	-	TRBV5-5	TRBJ1-4	TGTGCCAGCAGCTTTCGCGCCGGGGGTGAACTGTTTTTT	CASSFRAGGELFF
-	TRBD2	TRBV12-3/TRBV12-4	TRBJ2-3	TGTGCCAGCAGTTTTCCCGGGACTAGCGGGACGGCTACGCAGTATTTT	CASSFPGTSGTATQYF
many	-	TRBV10-3	TRBJ2-1	TGTGCCATCGGATCACTAGTCGACAATGAGCAGTTCTTC	CAIGSLVDNEQFF
many	-	TRBV30	TRBJ2-5	TGTGCCTGGAGTGTCTCCGGAGAGACCCAGTACTTC	CAWSVSGETQYF
many	-	TRBV6-6	TRBJ2-1	TGTGCCAGCAGTTACTCGAAACAGGGCCATGAGCAGTTCTTC	CASSYSKQGHEQFF
few	TRBD2	TRBV29-1	TRBJ2-7	TGCAGCGTTGTGCCTAAGGCGGACGGACTAGCGGACTACGAGCAGTACTTC	CSVVPKADGLADYEQYF
-	-	TRBV30	TRBJ1-1	TGTGCCTGGGGGGCCGGCTGGAACACTGAAGCTTTCTTT	CAWGAGWNTEAFF
many	-	TRBV20-1	TRBJ2-3	TGCAGTGCTAGATCGGACCCCGGAGATACGCAGTATTTT	CSARSDPGDTQYF
-	-	TRBV7-6	TRBJ2-7	TGTGCCAGCAGCTTAGGCCCTCCTGGTACGAGTTACGAGCAGTACTTC	CASSLGPPGTSYEQYF
many	TRBD2	TRBV20-1	TRBJ2-3	TGCAGTGCTAGATTAGCGGGATTCACAGATACGCAGTATTTT	CSARLAGFTDTQYF
-	-	TRBV3-1	TRBJ2-6	TGTGCCAGCAGCCAAGGGCGGCCAGGGGCCAACGTCCTGACTTTC	CASSQGRPGANVLTF
-	-	TRBV3-1	TRBJ2-6	TGTGCCAGCAGCGTGGCCACTGGGGCCAACGTCCTGACTTTC	CASSVATGANVLTF
few	-	TRBV5-1	TRBJ2-6	TGCGCCAGCAGTATGGGCGGGACTTCTGGGGCCAACGTCCTGACTTTC	CASSMGGTSGANVLTF
many	-	TRBV5-1	TRBJ2-1	TGCGCCAGCAGCTTGGAAGCGGCGGGGAATGAGCAGTTCTTC	CASSLEAAGNEQFF
many	TRBD2	TRBV28	TRBJ2-7	TGTGCCAGCAGTTTGAATCCTAGCGGACACTCCTACGAGCAGTACTTC	CASSLNPSGHSYEQYF
-	TRBD1	TRBV12-3/TRBV12-4	TRBJ2-3	TGTGCCAGCAGCCCCCGGGACAGGCCCTCAGATACGCAGTATTTT	CASSPRDRPSDTQYF
few	-	TRBV12-3/TRBV12-4	TRBJ2-1	TGTGCCAGCAGTTTTATATCGACCGGGGAGCAGTTCTTC	CASSFISTGEQFF
-	-	TRBV7-2	TRBJ1-5	TGTGCCAGCAGCATTAGCAGGGCAGGTCAGCCCCAGCATTTT	CASSISRAGQPQHF
many	-	TRBV5-1	TRBJ1-4	TGCGCCAGCAGCGTACAAGGAGGCACTAATGAAAAACTGTTTTTT	CASSVQGGTNEKLFF
few	TRBD2	TRBV19	TRBJ2-3	TGTGCCAGTAGTAGAAATAGCGGGGGGCACACAGATACGCAGTATTTT	CASSRNSGGHTDTQYF
many	TRBD2	TRBV29-1	TRBJ2-3	TGCAGCGTCACCGGGAGGGCCGGCGGCACAGATACGCAGTATTTT	CSVTGRAGGTDTQYF